These 22 T cell receptor beta chains originate from one sample sequenced in a study of CD8 T cells in ankylosing spondylitis (dated 2017 in TCRdb). Library method: 5' RACE. Sequencer: Illumina HiSeq 2500. TCRdb trimmed public reads at Q25 via fastp, called clones via MiXCR and kept in-frame beta chains. Entries that share a CDR3 protein sequence are merged under the most common genes and DNA. Within this sample are about 170,000 distinct CDR3 sequences, with 18% of them counted one time only. In total, the top ten clones hold over 7.5% of the sample. The sequenced material came from blood, either unsorted or a sorted T cell fraction (not recorded which). The receptors shown here come from a male donor with ankylosing spondylitis or in good health (not recorded which).

The table lists this clonotype with many counts. The chain employs TRBV5-1 and TRBJ2-3; maybe TRBD1 (6 bases). Germline assignment: CDR1 SGHRS and CDR2 YFSETQ. The V gene lost 4 bases and the J gene lost 2 bases, with 14 bases spanning the gap. CDR3 length equals 15 residues. The CDR3 sequence is CASSAPGQITDTQYF. CDR3 DNA: TGCGCCAGCAGCGCTCCGGGACAAATCACAGATACGCAGTATTTT. Full variable domain (outside the CDR3, taken from reference TRBV5-1 and TRBJ2-3): KAGVTQTPRYLIKTRGQQVTLSCSPISGHRSVSWYQQTPGQGLQFLFEYFSETQRNKGNFPGRFSGRQFSNSRSEMNVSTLELGDSALYLCASSAPGQITDTQYFGPGTRLTVL.

This clonotype was detected many times. The genes are TRBV6-1 and TRBJ1-1, with TRBD1 identical over 9 bases. Germline V lookup: CDR1 MNHNS, CDR2 SASEGT. This CDR3 is 13 amino acids long. The junction had 5 bases not matched to a gene; V was cut back by 7 bases and J by 5 bases. The CDR3, as DNA: TGTGCCAGCAACGGACAGGGGAAGACTGAAGCTTTCTTT. Protein sequence: CASNGQGKTEAFF.

This clonotype was seen only a few times. The chain joins TRBV6-1 to TRBJ2-3; D not resolved. The CDR3 is made up of 16 amino acids. The germline V gene encodes CDR1 MNHNS and CDR2 SASEGT. With 4 bases removed from V and 2 bases from J, the gap between germline ends came to 16 bases. The CDR3 here is CASSGAAHFDTDTQYF. The CDR3 DNA follows: TGTGCCAGCAGTGGCGCGGCACATTTTGACACAGATACGCAGTATTTT.

V usage is TRBV28 and J usage is TRBJ1-1, with no clear D. Per the germline V gene, CDR1 is MDHEN and CDR2 is SYDVKM. Trimming took 8 bases from V and 4 from J, leaving 14 bases between them. CDR3 length: 13 amino acids. CDR3 DNA sequence: TGTGCCAGCGCGGCCATATTGCCCACTGAAGCTTTCTTT. It codes for CASAAILPTEAFF.

The gene calls are TRBV20-1 and TRBJ2-7; TRBD2 aligns across 9 bases. The CDR3 is made up of 13 amino acids. Germline values: CDR1 DFQATT, CDR2 SNEGSKA (reference sequence). Germline trimming cut 5 bases from V and 6 bases from J; bases unmatched to any gene: 8. The CDR3 loop reads CSAQRDSGGEQYF. The CDR3 bases are TGCAGTGCTCAGAGGGATAGCGGGGGCGAGCAGTACTTC.

This clonotype was seen a few times. CDR3 sequence: CASSLRTGGYNEQFF. As DNA, the CDR3 is TGTGCCAGCAGTTTGCGGACAGGGGGTTACAATGAGCAGTTCTTC. The chain is built from TRBV12-3 or TRBV12-4 and TRBJ2-1; 10 positions agree with TRBD1. The V and J ends lost 3 bases and 4 bases, in that order; junction bases with no gene match: 3. This CDR3 is built from 15 residues.

In this sample, this clonotype turned up many times. The chain has TRBV29-1 and TRBJ2-7; D may be TRBD1 (5 bases). The CDR3 totals 11 residues. The germline V gene encodes CDR1 SQVTM and CDR2 ANQGSEA. The V end was cut by 7 bases, the J end by 5 bases, with 12 bases between. This CDR3 is CSGYWGHEQYF. The CDR3 DNA sequence: TGCAGCGGGTATTGGGGCCACGAGCAGTACTTC.

The sample holds a few counts of this clonotype. The chain is built from TRBV29-1 and TRBJ1-6; D not certain. Trimming took 6 bases from V and 10 from J, leaving 22 bases between them. Germline loops: CDR1 SQVTM, CDR2 ANQGSEA. The CDR3 totals 15 residues. The CDR3 protein is CSVQTGSNLLSPLHF. The CDR3 bases are TGCAGCGTCCAAACGGGATCGAATCTTTTGTCACCCCTCCACTTT.

The V and J genes are TRBV2 and TRBJ2-2; D might be TRBD2 (5 bases). The CDR3 has 16 amino acids. Deletions cut 3 bases from V and 4 bases from J, with 15 bases between. Germline assignment: CDR1 SNHLY and CDR2 FYNNEI. The CDR3 is CASSERVGLGTGELFF. Here the CDR3 DNA reads TGTGCCAGCAGTGAGAGGGTGGGGTTAGGCACCGGGGAGCTGTTTTTT.

This clonotype appeared a few times. The CDR3 coding sequence is TGTGCCAGCACCTGGTGGGCAGGGGAAAACATTCAGTACTTC. Its protein is CASTWWAGENIQYF. The rearrangement links TRBV5-6 to TRBJ2-4, with D maybe TRBD1 (6 bases). CDR3 length: 14 amino acids. V was cut by 6 bases and J by 5 bases, with 15 bases left in between. The V gene's germline CDR1 is SGHDT and CDR2 YYEEEE.

This clonotype was seen a handful of times. V usage is TRBV9 and J usage is TRBJ1-2, with 8 positions matching TRBD1. With V trimmed by 5 bases and J by 6 bases, 9 bases remained unmatched. From germline, CDR1 is SGDLS and CDR2 YYNGEE. This CDR3 has 14 residues. CDR3 DNA sequence: TGTGCCAGCAGAGCCGGGACAGGTTATGATGGCTACACCTTC. Translating it yields CASRAGTGYDGYTF.

In its sample, this clonotype was seen many times. This chain links TRBV28 with TRBJ1-3; D is ambiguous. V dropped 3 bases and J dropped 6 bases, with 12 bases sitting between them. Germline V gene lookup returns CDR1 MDHEN and CDR2 SYDVKM. This CDR3 is built from 14 residues. Here the CDR3 reads CASSFAGNENTIYF. In nucleotides, the CDR3 is TGTGCCAGCAGTTTCGCTGGGAACGAAAACACCATATATTTT.

This clonotype was seen more than once but under ten times. This chain joins TRBV29-1 and TRBJ2-1; 8 bases line up with TRBD1. This CDR3 is built from 10 residues. Germline V gene data show CDR1 as SQVTM and CDR2 as ANQGSEA. The junction had 3 bases not matched to a gene; V was cut back by 2 bases and J by 15 bases. For the CDR3, the DNA is TGCAGCGTTGAAAGGGACAGGTGGTTCTTC. It specifies CSVERDRWFF.

This clonotype came up many times. The chain uses TRBV5-1 and TRBJ2-1, with D perhaps matching TRBD1 (6 bases). The CDR3 is 13 amino acids. Germline CDR1 SGHRS, CDR2 YFSETQ. Deletions cut 4 bases from V and 5 bases from J, with 10 bases between. The CDR3 region is CASSVGTNNEQFF. In nucleotides, the CDR3 is TGCGCCAGCAGCGTCGGGACAAACAATGAGCAGTTCTTC.

J is TRBJ2-3 and V is TRBV20-1, with D perhaps matching TRBD1 (6 bases). The length of the CDR3 is 15 residues. Looked up from germline, CDR1 is DFQATT and CDR2 is SNEGSKA (reference sequence). Trimming pared 0 bases from V and 0 bases from J, leaving 10 bases between. The CDR3 sequence is CSARDWQGSTDTQYF. For the CDR3, the DNA is TGCAGTGCTAGAGATTGGCAGGGGAGCACAGATACGCAGTATTTT.

This sequence joins TRBV5-1 and TRBJ1-2; D gene unclear. CDR3 size: 14 residues. Germline CDR1 is SGHRS and CDR2 is YFSETQ. The V end was cut by 4 bases, the J end by 2 bases, with 12 bases between. The CDR3 DNA reads TGCGCCAGCAGCCCGGGTGGGCAGAACTATGGCTACACCTTC. This encodes CASSPGGQNYGYTF.

This clonotype was detected ten times or more. This chain joins TRBV7-2 and TRBJ2-5; no definite D call. The CDR3 is 15 residues long. V lost 3 bases to trimming and J lost 1 base, with 12 bases between them. Germline V lookup: CDR1 SGHTA, CDR2 FQGNSA. The CDR3 DNA reads as TGTGCCAGCAGCTTCCGTTCGGGTCCCCAAGAGACCCAGTACTTC. It yields the protein CASSFRSGPQETQYF.

The chain employs TRBV27 and TRBJ1-4; 7 positions match TRBD1. V was pared by 6 bases and J by 8 bases, with 12 bases of the junction left unmatched. Germline V lookup: CDR1 MNHEY, CDR2 SMNVEV (reference sequence). The CDR3 spans 15 residues. This CDR3 is CASSKNRGRSEKLFF. The CDR3 DNA is TGTGCCAGCAGCAAAAATAGGGGGCGCAGCGAAAAACTGTTTTTT.

This chain connects TRBV9 to TRBJ2-7, with D hard to call. The V and J ends lost 3 bases and 7 bases respectively, with 11 bases between them. The germline V gene encodes CDR1 SGDLS and CDR2 YYNGEE. This CDR3 has 12 residues. The CDR3 spells CASSGVGWEQYF. CDR3 in DNA: TGTGCCAGCAGCGGCGTAGGGTGGGAGCAGTACTTC.

This clonotype was detected ten times or more. The V and J genes are TRBV20-1 and TRBJ2-7; D may be TRBD1 (6 bases). Germline CDR1 DFQATT, CDR2 SNEGSKA (reference sequence). Deletions cut 0 bases from V and 4 bases from J, with 16 bases between. This CDR3 spans 15 amino acids. DNA of the CDR3: TGCAGTGCTAGAGATCGAGAGGACAGCTCTTACGAGCAGTACTTC. It translates to CSARDREDSSYEQYF.

This clonotype was counted many times. This chain joins TRBV12-3 or TRBV12-4 and TRBJ2-3; D is uncertain. CDR3 size: 13 residues. The V and J ends lost 3 bases and 5 bases respectively, with 9 bases between them. The CDR3 DNA reads as TGTGCCAGCAGTTTTCTGGCGGAAGATACGCAGTATTTT. Its translation is CASSFLAEDTQYF.

This sequence joins TRBV27 and TRBJ2-7, with D maybe TRBD2 (6 bases). CDR3 size: 15 residues. Germline CDR1 MNHEY, CDR2 SMNVEV (reference sequence). Trimming cost V 7 bases and J 0 bases, with 16 bases left between them. The CDR3 reads CASMAPLATSYEQYF. In DNA, the CDR3 is TGTGCCAGCATGGCTCCCCTAGCGACCTCCTACGAGCAGTACTTC.